These 10 T cell receptor beta chains share one sample of origin, sequenced in a study of human T cells and chemical hapten exposure. One entry per CDR3 protein, called by TCRdb with MiXCR from the RACE reads. There are fewer than 55,000 distinct CDR3 sequences in the sample; 9.9% occur only once, and approximately 17% lies in the top ten. Regarding time point: patch test 3, about 24 weeks after DPC sensitization. Treatment given: therapeutic diphenylcyclopropenone sensitization with weekly scalp DPC. The source material was whole blood, sampled in connection with sensitization to the hapten diphenylcyclopropenone (DPC). These receptors all come from a woman in her forties with alopecia areata. Some clones in this sample may be carry-over from other donors' samples.

The rearrangement links TRBV7-8 to TRBJ2-1; no clear D gene. The CDR3 totals 13 residues. Germline V gene data show CDR1 as SGHVS and CDR2 as FQNEAQ. V was clipped by 5 bases and J by 6 bases, with 11 bases between them. This CDR3 is CASSPARVNEQFF. In nucleotides, the CDR3 is TGTGCCAGCAGCCCCGCCCGGGTCAATGAGCAGTTCTTC.

This rearrangement joins TRBV4-2 to TRBJ1-4; 8 positions match TRBD1. Germline-derived CDR1 and CDR2 are LGHNA and YNFKEQ. This CDR3 comprises 17 residues. Trimming cost V 4 bases and J 4 bases; bases outside gene matches: 11. The CDR3 is CASSRQGSGQDNEKLFF. The CDR3 DNA follows: TGTGCCAGCAGCCGACAGGGGAGCGGACAAGATAATGAAAAACTGTTTTTT.

A few counts support this clonotype. The V and J genes are TRBV20-1 and TRBJ2-7; D gene uncertain. Trimming took 7 bases from V and 4 from J, leaving 14 bases between them. The CDR3 sequence is 12 residues long. Germline V lookup: CDR1 DFQATT, CDR2 SNEGSKA (reference sequence). The CDR3, as DNA: TGCAGTGGGGAAAGGGTAGGATACGAGCAGTACTTC. Protein product: CSGERVGYEQYF.

This clonotype was detected many times. This chain joins TRBV4-1 and TRBJ1-5; D unresolved. This CDR3 is 15 amino acids long. Germline CDR1 reads MGHRA; CDR2 reads YSYEKL. V lost 3 bases, J lost 6 bases, and 15 bases lay in between. CDR3 residues: CASSHPSRGIQPQHF. CDR3 in DNA: TGCGCCAGCAGCCATCCCAGTCGGGGTATTCAGCCCCAGCATTTT.

This clonotype showed up just a few times. The chain uses TRBV29-1 and TRBJ2-3, with D possibly TRBD2 on 5 matching bases. The germline V gene encodes CDR1 SQVTM and CDR2 ANQGSEA. V was shortened by 5 bases and J by 5 bases, with 17 bases between the two germline ends. The CDR3 has 14 residues. Here the CDR3 reads CSVWTASLGDTQYF. The CDR3 region has the DNA TGCAGCGTTTGGACGGCTAGCCTAGGAGATACGCAGTATTTT.

V usage is TRBV18 and J usage is TRBJ2-3; D not certain. Germline V gene sequence: CDR1 KGHSH, CDR2 LQKENI. V lost 3 bases to trimming and J lost 2 bases, with 15 bases between them. The CDR3 extends over 16 amino acids. CDR3 bases: TGTGCCAGCTCACCCAGAGACTCGGTCGCCACAGATACGCAGTATTTT. Its protein is CASSPRDSVATDTQYF.

This clonotype appeared many times. The rearrangement uses TRBV5-4 and TRBJ2-3; weak D call: TRBD1 (5 bases). V was shortened by 3 bases and J by 0 bases, with 8 bases between the two germline ends. The length of the CDR3 is 14 residues. Germline V CDR1 and CDR2: SGHNT, YYREEE (reference sequence). In nucleotides, the CDR3 is TGTGCCAGCAGCTCGACAGCAAGCACAGATACGCAGTATTTT. Protein product: CASSSTASTDTQYF.

The chain employs TRBV12-5 and TRBJ2-1, with TRBD1 identical over 9 bases. Germline loops: CDR1 LGHNT, CDR2 FRNRAP. With 6 bases clipped from V and 6 bases from J, the junction kept 3 bases outside the gene matches. The CDR3 sequence is 13 residues long. The CDR3 sequence is CASGRDRVNEQFF. The CDR3 DNA sequence: TGTGCTAGTGGCAGGGACAGGGTCAATGAGCAGTTCTTC.

This clonotype was seen at least ten times. The chain is built from TRBV14 and TRBJ2-1; 13 nucleotides match TRBD2. CDR1 SGHDN and CDR2 FVKESK come from the germline V gene. The length of the CDR3 is 15 residues. The J segment lost 15 bases and the V segment lost 4 bases, leaving 12 bases of the junction unmatched. CDR3 loop: CASSLQTSGGKKPFF. The CDR3 DNA reads TGTGCCAGCAGCCTCCAGACTAGCGGGGGGAAAAAACCGTTCTTC. Using reference TRBV14 and TRBJ2-1 for the parts outside the CDR3, the full variable domain is EAGVTQFPSHSVIEKGQTVTLRCDPISGHDNLYWYRRVMGKEIKFLLHFVKESKQDESGMPNNRFLAERTGGTYSTLKVQPAELEDSGVYFCASSLQTSGGKKPFFGPGTRLTVL.

This clonotype was seen a few times. This rearrangement joins TRBV4-1 to TRBJ1-1; 8 positions match TRBD1. Trimming cost V 3 bases and J 3 bases; bases outside gene matches: 18. The CDR3 has 19 amino acids. Per germline, CDR1 MGHRA and CDR2 YSYEKL. The CDR3 region is CASSQRPRGRMALDTEAFF. The CDR3 DNA sequence: TGCGCCAGCAGCCAGCGCCCCAGGGGGCGAATGGCCTTGGACACTGAAGCTTTCTTT.